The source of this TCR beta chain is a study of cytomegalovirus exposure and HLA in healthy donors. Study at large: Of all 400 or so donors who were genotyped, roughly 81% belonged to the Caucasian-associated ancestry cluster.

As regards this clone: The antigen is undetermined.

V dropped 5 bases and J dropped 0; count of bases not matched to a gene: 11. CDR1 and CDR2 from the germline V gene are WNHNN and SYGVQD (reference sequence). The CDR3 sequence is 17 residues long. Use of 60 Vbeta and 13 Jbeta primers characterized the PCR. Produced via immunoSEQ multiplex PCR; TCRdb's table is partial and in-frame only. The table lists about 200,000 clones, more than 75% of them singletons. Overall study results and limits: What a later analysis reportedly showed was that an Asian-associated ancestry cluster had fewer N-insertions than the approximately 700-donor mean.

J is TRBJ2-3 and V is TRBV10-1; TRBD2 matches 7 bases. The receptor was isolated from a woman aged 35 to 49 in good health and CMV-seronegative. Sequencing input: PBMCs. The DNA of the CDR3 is TGCGCCAGCAGTCCAGCGGGACTCGATGGTAGCACAGATACGCAGTATTTT. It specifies CASSPAGLDGSTDTQYF.